Following are 26 T cell receptor beta chains from one sample sequenced in a study of CD8 T cells in ankylosing spondylitis. TCRdb processed the 5' RACE reads anew with MiXCR; each CDR3 protein has one entry. The top ten clones hold about 49% of a sample with over 30,000 distinct CDR3 sequences, approximately 15% of them seen once. What was sequenced was blood. The receptors come from a male donor with ankylosing spondylitis or in good health (not recorded which).

This clonotype was counted a few times. This chain connects TRBV6-2 or TRBV6-3 to TRBJ2-1, with 9 bases identical to TRBD2. Germline assignment: CDR1 MNHEY and CDR2 SVGEGT. V lost 8 bases to trimming and J lost 5 bases; unmatched junction nucleotides: 4. This CDR3 spans 13 amino acids. The CDR3 DNA reads as TGTGCCAGCGACCTAGCGGGGAACAATGAGCAGTTCTTC. This sequence encodes CASDLAGNNEQFF.

This clonotype was recorded a few times. The chain employs TRBV5-1 and TRBJ2-7; D not resolved. V was clipped by 4 bases and J by 6 bases, with 14 bases between them. Germline loops: CDR1 SGHRS, CDR2 YFSETQ. CDR3 length equals 13 residues. The CDR3 DNA reads TGCGCCAGCAGCCTCCCCCGCCTAGGCGAGCAGTACTTC. Translated, it gives CASSLPRLGEQYF.

This sequence joins TRBV12-3 or TRBV12-4 and TRBJ2-5; unclear D gene. The V gene lost 5 bases and the J gene lost 0 bases, with 7 bases spanning the gap. CDR3 length: 13 residues. The CDR3 loop is CASSLGYQETQYF. CDR3 in DNA: TGTGCCAGCAGTCTCGGGTACCAAGAGACCCAGTACTTC.

This clonotype was picked up a small number of times. This chain connects TRBV14 to TRBJ2-1; TRBD1 aligns across 9 bases. Per the germline V gene, CDR1 is SGHDN and CDR2 is FVKESK. V was clipped by 1 base and J by 9 bases; unmatched bases: 7. The CDR3 runs to 15 residues. CDR3 loop: CASSQAGTGSPEQFF. The CDR3 bases are TGTGCCAGCAGCCAAGCCGGGACAGGGTCCCCTGAGCAGTTCTTC.

The CDR3 loop reads CASSVQGAKTEAFF. CDR3 coding DNA: TGTGCCAGCAGTGTACAGGGGGCGAAAACTGAAGCTTTCTTT. J is TRBJ1-1 and V is TRBV25-1; 9 bases agree with TRBD1. The CDR3 sequence is 14 residues long. The V segment lost 4 bases and the J segment 5 bases; nucleotides outside the gene matches: 5. In germline, CDR1 is MGHDK, CDR2 SYGVNS.

The V gene is TRBV29-1, the J gene TRBJ1-1; 8 bases are shared with TRBD1. V dropped 8 bases and J dropped 3; count of bases not matched to a gene: 8. In germline, CDR1 is SQVTM, CDR2 ANQGSEA. This CDR3 is 13 amino acids long. The CDR3 DNA follows: TGCAGCACTGCGGCAGGGGGCGACACTGAAGCTTTCTTT. Translating gives CSTAAGGDTEAFF.

The chain is built from TRBV2 and TRBJ2-1; 7 positions agree with TRBD1. After removal of 4 bases from V and 6 bases from J, the junction contained 9 bases not matched to a gene. CDR3 length equals 15 residues. Germline-derived CDR1 and CDR2 are SNHLY and FYNNEI. The CDR3 DNA reads TGTGCCAGCAGTGGGACAGGCGTCGTCAGCAATGAGCAGTTCTTC. Amino acid sequence: CASSGTGVVSNEQFF.

This clonotype was detected only a few times. The chain recombines TRBV9 with TRBJ2-2; D perhaps matches TRBD1 (5 bases). The V end was cut by 4 bases, the J end by 5 bases, with 9 bases between. CDR1 is SGDLS and CDR2 is YYNGEE in the germline V gene. The CDR3 is 13 residues long. This CDR3 reads CASSIAGTGELFF. The CDR3, as DNA: TGTGCCAGCAGCATAGCAGGGACCGGGGAGCTGTTTTTT.

The chain couples TRBV28 to TRBJ2-7; 7 nucleotides align to TRBD1. Germline trimming cut 3 bases from V and 1 base from J; bases unmatched to any gene: 6. In germline, CDR1 is MDHEN, CDR2 SYDVKM. CDR3 length: 15 residues. DNA of the CDR3: TGTGCCAGCAGTTTTCCGGGACAGTTTTCCTACGAGCAGTACTTC. Protein product: CASSFPGQFSYEQYF.

The chain recombines TRBV12-3 or TRBV12-4 with TRBJ2-1, with D possibly TRBD1 on 7 matching bases. The CDR3 is 16 amino acids. The V end lost 5 bases, the J end lost 1 base, and 15 bases lay between the germline ends. This CDR3 reads CASSPPSGGSYNEQFF. The CDR3 bases are TGTGCCAGCAGTCCCCCTTCAGGGGGGTCCTACAATGAGCAGTTCTTC.

The table lists this clonotype with many counts. This chain uses TRBV20-1 with TRBJ1-6; 9 bases map to TRBD1. Germline V gene data show CDR1 as DFQATT and CDR2 as SNEGSKA (reference sequence). The CDR3 is 14 amino acids. The V segment lost 5 bases and the J segment 10 bases; nucleotides outside the gene matches: 9. CDR3 in DNA: TGCAGTGCTGCCCGGGACAGGGAGTCGTCACCCCTCCACTTT. Translating gives CSAARDRESSPLHF.

The CDR3: CASSGQGVTDTQYF. The CDR3 DNA reads TGCGCCAGCAGTGGACAGGGGGTCACAGATACGCAGTATTTT. The chain carries TRBV23-1 and TRBJ2-3, with TRBD1 identical over 10 bases. TRBV23-1 is known as an ORF, though its function is uncertain. The CDR3 spans 14 residues. V lost 5 bases and J lost 2; bases outside the gene matches: 1.

The table lists this clonotype with a few counts. The CDR3 bases are TGCAGTGCTAGCTGGACGGGAACAGCCAAAAACATTCAGTACTTC. It encodes CSASWTGTAKNIQYF. The gene calls are TRBV20-1 and TRBJ2-4, with D possibly matching TRBD2 (5 bases). The germline V gene encodes CDR1 DFQATT and CDR2 SNEGSKA (reference sequence). The V end lost 3 bases, the J end lost 0 bases, and 12 bases lay between the germline ends. The CDR3 covers 15 residues.

V gene TRBV7-2 combines with J gene TRBJ2-1, with 8 bases matching TRBD2. The V gene end was trimmed by 5 bases and the J gene end by 6 bases; junction bases not matched to a gene: 12. This CDR3 has 16 residues. The germline gives CDR1 SGHTA, CDR2 FQGNSA. CDR3 bases: TGTGCCAGCAGCGTAACCGGGACTAGGAATGGCAATGAGCAGTTCTTC. This codes for CASSVTGTRNGNEQFF.

The CDR3, as DNA: TGTGCCAGCAGTCCCGGGACAGGGAACTACAATGAGCAGTTCTTC. Translation: CASSPGTGNYNEQFF. The rearrangement links TRBV7-3 to TRBJ2-1; TRBD1 matches at 9 bases. After removal of 6 bases from V and 3 bases from J, the junction contained 6 bases not matched to a gene. The germline CDR1 and CDR2 sequences are SGHTA and FQGTGA. The CDR3 loop spans 15 amino acids.

This clonotype was detected only a few times. This chain joins TRBV2 and TRBJ2-3; perhaps TRBD1 as D (6 bases). The V end lost 6 bases, the J end lost 15 bases, and 16 bases lay between the germline ends. Per the germline V gene, CDR1 is SNHLY and CDR2 is FYNNEI. This CDR3 comprises 11 residues. CDR3 residues: CASRAGTGTYF. The CDR3 DNA sequence: TGTGCCAGCAGGGCCGGGACCGGGACATATTTT.

In its sample, this clonotype was seen a few times. This chain connects TRBV4-3 to TRBJ2-2, with 9 nucleotides matching TRBD1. Germline assignment: CDR1 LGHNA and CDR2 YSLEER. The CDR3 contains 13 residues. Germline trimming cut 3 bases from V and 8 bases from J; bases unmatched to any gene: 1. Written as DNA, the CDR3 is TGCGCCAGCAGCCAGACAGGGGGTGGGGAGCTGTTTTTT. Translation: CASSQTGGGELFF.

This clonotype has more than one count but fewer than ten. This chain links TRBV5-1 with TRBJ1-1; D call uncertain. The length of the CDR3 is 13 residues. The germline V and J ends were trimmed by 1 base and 3 bases, with 7 bases remaining between them. The V gene's germline CDR1 is SGHRS and CDR2 YFSETQ. The CDR3, as DNA: TGCGCCAGCAGCTTGAGGGCGGACACTGAAGCTTTCTTT. Translating gives CASSLRADTEAFF.

Worth noting for this clonotype: One end of the junction does not line up with germline, which may come from a read error. This CDR3 is CAISEGLKTEAFF. As DNA, the CDR3 is TGTGCCATCAGTGAGGGTCTGAAGACTGAAGCTTTCTTT. This chain uses TRBV10-3 with TRBJ1-1; no clear D. Per germline, CDR1 ENHRY and CDR2 SYGVKD. This CDR3 comprises 13 residues.

This clonotype was picked up a small number of times. The J gene is TRBJ2-3, the V gene TRBV20-1, with 10 bases identical to TRBD2. This CDR3 has 15 residues. Trimming removed 1 base from V and 7 bases from J; junction bases left unmatched: 8. Germline V gene lookup returns CDR1 DFQATT and CDR2 SNEGSKA (reference sequence). CDR3 region: CSARGTSGIRNTQYF. CDR3 nucleotides: TGCAGTGCTAGAGGGACTAGCGGCATTCGGAATACGCAGTATTTT.

V and J are TRBV7-2 and TRBJ2-2; 8 nucleotides line up with TRBD1. With 5 bases clipped from V and 0 bases from J, the junction kept 2 bases outside the gene matches. The CDR3 length is 15 residues. CDR1 and CDR2 (germline): SGHTA, FQGNSA. The CDR3 nucleotides read TGTGCCAGCAGCCCGGACAGGGCGAACACCGGGGAGCTGTTTTTT. This translates into CASSPDRANTGELFF.

This clonotype was detected a few times. One junction end disagrees with the germline gene, perhaps due to a read error. This chain uses TRBV7-9 with TRBJ2-2, with D tentatively TRBD2 (6 bases). Germline assignment: CDR1 SEHNR and CDR2 FQNEAQ (reference sequence). The CDR3 sequence is 14 residues long. The CDR3 DNA sequence: TGTGCCACAACCTCTAGCGAGAACATCGGGGAGCTGTTTTTT. Amino acids: CATTSSENIGELFF.

This clonotype was found a few times. The chain combines TRBV10-2 with TRBJ1-1; D is unresolved. The ends were cut back, 2 bases at V and 3 bases at J, with 7 bases in the middle. Germline values: CDR1 WSHSY, CDR2 SAAADI. The CDR3 spans 13 residues. This CDR3 reads CASSEQRYTEAFF. The CDR3 DNA sequence: TGCGCCAGCAGTGAGCAGCGGTACACTGAAGCTTTCTTT.

Points on this clonotype: The junction departs from the called germline gene at one end, perhaps through a read error. The J gene is TRBJ2-2, the V gene TRBV29-1; either TRBD1 or TRBD2 may fit D (5 bases each). Germline lookup yields CDR1 SQVTM and CDR2 ANQGSEA. There are 13 residues in the CDR3. The CDR3 DNA reads as TGCAACGTTGAGGAGGACACTTGGGGGGAGCTGTTTTTT. It yields the protein CNVEEDTWGELFF.

V is TRBV5-8 and J is TRBJ1-3; D is ambiguous. Trimming left V 2 bases short and J 3 bases short, with 0 bases between. CDR3 length: 11 amino acids. CDR1 and CDR2 (germline): SGHTS, YDEGEE. CDR3 in amino acids: CASSFGNTIYF. The CDR3 region has the DNA TGTGCCAGCAGCTTTGGAAACACCATATATTTT.

This chain uses TRBV11-2 with TRBJ2-3; possibly TRBD1 or TRBD2 for D (5 bases each). The V end was cut by 5 bases, the J end by 8 bases, with 17 bases between. Germline values: CDR1 SGHAT, CDR2 FQNNGV. This CDR3 has 14 residues. The CDR3 DNA reads TGTGCCAGCAGCGCAGGTCGGGGCGTTGGTACGCAGTATTTT. Translating gives CASSAGRGVGTQYF. Looking up the rest from reference TRBV11-2 and TRBJ2-3 gives the full variable domain: EAGVAQSPRYKIIEKRQSVAFWCNPISGHATLYWYQQILGQGPKLLIQFQNNGVVDDSQLPKDRFSAERLKGVDSTLKIQPAKLEDSAVYLCASSAGRGVGTQYFGPGTRLTVL.